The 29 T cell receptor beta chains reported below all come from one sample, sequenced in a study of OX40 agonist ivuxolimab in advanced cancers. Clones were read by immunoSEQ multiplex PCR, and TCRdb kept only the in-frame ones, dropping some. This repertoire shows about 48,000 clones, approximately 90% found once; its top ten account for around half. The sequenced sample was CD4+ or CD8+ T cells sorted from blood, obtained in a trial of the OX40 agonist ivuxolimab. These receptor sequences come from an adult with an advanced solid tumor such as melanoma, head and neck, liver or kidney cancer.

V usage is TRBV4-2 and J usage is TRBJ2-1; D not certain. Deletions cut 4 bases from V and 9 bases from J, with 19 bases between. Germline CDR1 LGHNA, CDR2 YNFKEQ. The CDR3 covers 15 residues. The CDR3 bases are TGTGCCAGCAGCCTCCTTGGTGGGCTCCCAAGTGAGCAGTTCTTC. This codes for CASSLLGGLPSEQFF.

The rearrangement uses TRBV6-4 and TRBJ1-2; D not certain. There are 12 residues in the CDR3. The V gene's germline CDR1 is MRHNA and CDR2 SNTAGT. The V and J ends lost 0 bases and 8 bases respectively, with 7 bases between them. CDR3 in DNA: TGTGCCAGCAGTGACTCGAGAGAGGGCTACACCTTC. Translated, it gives CASSDSREGYTF.

In DNA form, the CDR3 reads TGTGCCAGCAGCTTCCGCGGCTCGGGGGTGACAGATACGCAGTATTTT. Translating gives CASSFRGSGVTDTQYF. The chain employs TRBV7-9 and TRBJ2-3; D might be TRBD2 (6 bases). Germline V gives CDR1 SEHNR, CDR2 FQNEAQ (reference sequence). The CDR3 contains 16 residues. V lost 3 bases and J 3 bases, leaving 16 bases between the germline ends.

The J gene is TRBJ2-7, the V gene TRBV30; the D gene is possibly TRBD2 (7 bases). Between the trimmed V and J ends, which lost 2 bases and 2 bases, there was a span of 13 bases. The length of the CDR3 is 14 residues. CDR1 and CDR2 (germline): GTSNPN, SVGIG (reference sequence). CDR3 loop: CAWSWGGGTYEQYF. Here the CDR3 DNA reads TGTGCCTGGAGTTGGGGAGGGGGAACCTACGAGCAGTACTTC.

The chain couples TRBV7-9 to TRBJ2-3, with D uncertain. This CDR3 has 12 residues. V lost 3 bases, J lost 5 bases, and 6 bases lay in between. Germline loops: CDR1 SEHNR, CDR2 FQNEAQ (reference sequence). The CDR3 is CASSLRKDTQYF. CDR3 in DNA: TGTGCCAGCAGCTTGAGGAAAGATACGCAGTATTTT.

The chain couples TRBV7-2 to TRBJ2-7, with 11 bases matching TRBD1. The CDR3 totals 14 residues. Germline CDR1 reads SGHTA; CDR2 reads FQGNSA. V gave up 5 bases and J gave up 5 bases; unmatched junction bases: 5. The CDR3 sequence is CASSPWTGGNEQYF. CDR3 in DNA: TGTGCCAGCAGCCCGTGGACAGGGGGCAACGAGCAGTACTTC. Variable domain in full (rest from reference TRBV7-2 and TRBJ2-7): GAGVSQSPSNKVTEKGKDVELRCDPISGHTALYWYRQSLGQGLEFLIYFQGNSAPDKSGLPSDRFSAERTGGSVSTLTIQRTQQEDSAVYLCASSPWTGGNEQYFGPGTRLTVT.

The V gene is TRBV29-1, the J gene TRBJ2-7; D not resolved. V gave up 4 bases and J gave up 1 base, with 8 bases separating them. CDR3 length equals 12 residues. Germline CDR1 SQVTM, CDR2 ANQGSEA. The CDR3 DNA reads TGCAGCGTTGGGCTTTGGTCCTACGAGCAGTACTTC. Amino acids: CSVGLWSYEQYF.

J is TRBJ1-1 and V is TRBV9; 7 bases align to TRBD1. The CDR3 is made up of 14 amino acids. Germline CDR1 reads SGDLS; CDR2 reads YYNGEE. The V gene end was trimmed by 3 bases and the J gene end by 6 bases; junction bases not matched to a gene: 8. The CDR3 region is CASSESTGAPEAFF. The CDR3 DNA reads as TGTGCCAGCAGCGAATCCACAGGGGCCCCTGAAGCTTTCTTT.

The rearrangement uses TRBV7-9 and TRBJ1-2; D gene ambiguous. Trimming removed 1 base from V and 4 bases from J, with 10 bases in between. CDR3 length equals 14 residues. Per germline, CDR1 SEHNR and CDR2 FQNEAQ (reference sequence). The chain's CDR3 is CASSLGLEFYGYTF. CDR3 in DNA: TGTGCCAGCAGCTTAGGGCTGGAGTTCTATGGCTACACCTTC.

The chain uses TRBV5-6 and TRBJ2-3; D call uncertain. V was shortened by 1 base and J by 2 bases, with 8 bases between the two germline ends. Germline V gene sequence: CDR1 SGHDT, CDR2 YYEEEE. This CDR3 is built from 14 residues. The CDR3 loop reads CASSLFTSTDTQYF. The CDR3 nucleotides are TGTGCCAGCAGCTTGTTTACATCCACAGATACGCAGTATTTT.

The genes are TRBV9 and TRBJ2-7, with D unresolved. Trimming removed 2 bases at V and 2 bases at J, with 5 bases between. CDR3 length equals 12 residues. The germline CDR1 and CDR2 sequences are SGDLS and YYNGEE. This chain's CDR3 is CASSVTPYEQYF. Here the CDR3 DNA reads TGTGCCAGCAGCGTCACCCCCTACGAGCAGTACTTC.

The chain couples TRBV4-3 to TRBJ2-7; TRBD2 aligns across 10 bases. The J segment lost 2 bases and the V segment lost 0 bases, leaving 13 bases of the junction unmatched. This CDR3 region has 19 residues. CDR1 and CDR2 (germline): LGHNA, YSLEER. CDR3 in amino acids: CASSQDPPSGGPRPYEQYF. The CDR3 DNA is TGCGCCAGCAGCCAAGATCCGCCTAGCGGGGGCCCTCGGCCCTACGAGCAGTACTTC.

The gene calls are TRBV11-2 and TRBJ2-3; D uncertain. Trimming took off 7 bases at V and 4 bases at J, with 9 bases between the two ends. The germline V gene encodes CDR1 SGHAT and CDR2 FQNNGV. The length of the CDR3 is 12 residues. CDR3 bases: TGTGCCAGCAACCGCCCCCCAGATACGCAGTATTTT. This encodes CASNRPPDTQYF.

This chain's CDR3 is CASSYGQNTGELFF. Here the CDR3 DNA reads TGTGCCAGCAGCTACGGACAGAACACCGGGGAGCTGTTTTTT. The rearrangement links TRBV7-8 to TRBJ2-2; possible D gene TRBD1, 5 bases. The CDR3 covers 14 residues. Germline CDR1 SGHVS, CDR2 FQNEAQ. Deletions cut 4 bases from V and 1 base from J, with 7 bases between.

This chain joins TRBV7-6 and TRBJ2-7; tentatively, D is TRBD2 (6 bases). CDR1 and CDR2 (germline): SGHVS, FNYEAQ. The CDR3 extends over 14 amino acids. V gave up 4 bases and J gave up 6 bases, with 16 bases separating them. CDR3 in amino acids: CASSSRENAPEQYF. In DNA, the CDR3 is TGTGCCAGCAGCTCCCGGGAGAATGCCCCCGAGCAGTACTTC.

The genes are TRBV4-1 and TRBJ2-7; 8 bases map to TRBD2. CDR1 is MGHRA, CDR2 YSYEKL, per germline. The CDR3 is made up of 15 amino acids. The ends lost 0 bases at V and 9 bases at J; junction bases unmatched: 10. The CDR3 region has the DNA TGCGCCAGCAGCCAAGATCCTCGGGGGGGACAAGGGCAGTACTTC. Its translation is CASSQDPRGGQGQYF.

The CDR3 nucleotides are TGTGCCAGCAGCTTTGCCACAGGGCGTGGGGACAATGAGCAGTTCTTC. As protein: CASSFATGRGDNEQFF. The chain has TRBV7-9 and TRBJ2-1; possibly TRBD1 for D (6 bases). The germline CDR1 and CDR2 sequences are SEHNR and FQNEAQ (reference sequence). The CDR3 consists of 16 residues. Trimming stripped 3 bases from V and 5 bases from J, with 17 bases between.

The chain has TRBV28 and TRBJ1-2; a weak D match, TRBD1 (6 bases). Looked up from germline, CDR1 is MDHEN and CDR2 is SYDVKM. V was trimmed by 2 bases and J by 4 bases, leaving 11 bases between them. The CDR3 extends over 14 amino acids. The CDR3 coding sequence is TGTGCCAGCAGTTTACGGGGGCACGGCTATGGCTACACCTTC. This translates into CASSLRGHGYGYTF.

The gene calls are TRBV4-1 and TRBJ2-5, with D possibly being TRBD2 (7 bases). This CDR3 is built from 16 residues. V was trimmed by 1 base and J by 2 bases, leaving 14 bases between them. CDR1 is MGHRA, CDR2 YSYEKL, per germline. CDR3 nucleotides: TGCGCCAGCAGCCAAGCGGGGCGGGGGCCTCAAGAGACCCAGTACTTC. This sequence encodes CASSQAGRGPQETQYF.

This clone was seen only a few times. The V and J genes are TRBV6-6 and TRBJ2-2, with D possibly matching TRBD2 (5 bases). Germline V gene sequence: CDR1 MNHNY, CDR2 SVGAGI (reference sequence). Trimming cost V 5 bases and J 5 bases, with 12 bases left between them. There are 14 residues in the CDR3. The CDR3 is CASSPAPGTGELFF. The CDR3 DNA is TGTGCCAGCAGTCCCGCACCGGGAACCGGGGAGCTGTTTTTT.

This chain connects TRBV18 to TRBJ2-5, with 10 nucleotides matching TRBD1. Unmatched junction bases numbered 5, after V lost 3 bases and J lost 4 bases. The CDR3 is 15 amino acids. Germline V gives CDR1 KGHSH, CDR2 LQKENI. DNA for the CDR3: TGTGCCAGCTCACCTGTGGACAGGGGGGGAGAGACCCAGTACTTC. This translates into CASSPVDRGGETQYF.

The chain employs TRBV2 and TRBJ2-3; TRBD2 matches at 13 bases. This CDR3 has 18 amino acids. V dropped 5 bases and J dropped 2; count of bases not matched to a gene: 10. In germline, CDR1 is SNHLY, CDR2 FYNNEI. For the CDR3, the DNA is TGTGCCAGCAGTCCCGGACTAGCGGGGGACCAGATCACAGATACGCAGTATTTT. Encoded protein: CASSPGLAGDQITDTQYF.

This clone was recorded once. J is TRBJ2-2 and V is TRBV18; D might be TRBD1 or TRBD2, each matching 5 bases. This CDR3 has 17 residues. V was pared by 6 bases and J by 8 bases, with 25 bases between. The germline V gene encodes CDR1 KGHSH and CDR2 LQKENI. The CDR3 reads CASSLGTATLRTGELFF. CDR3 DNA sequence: TGTGCCAGCTCCCTAGGGACCGCAACATTACGGACTGGGGAGCTGTTTTTT.

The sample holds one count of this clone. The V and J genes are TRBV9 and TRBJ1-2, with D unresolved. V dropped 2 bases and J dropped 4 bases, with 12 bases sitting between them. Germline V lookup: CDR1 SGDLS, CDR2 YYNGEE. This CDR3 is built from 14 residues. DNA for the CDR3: TGTGCCAGCAGCGTTTCAGGAACCGCCTATGGCTACACCTTC. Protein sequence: CASSVSGTAYGYTF.

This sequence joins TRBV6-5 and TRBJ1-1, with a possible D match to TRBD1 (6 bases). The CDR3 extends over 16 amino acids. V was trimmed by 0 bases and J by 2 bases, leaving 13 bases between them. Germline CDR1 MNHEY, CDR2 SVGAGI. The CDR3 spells CASSYSSIGGNTEAFF. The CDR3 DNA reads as TGTGCCAGCAGTTACTCGTCCATAGGGGGAAACACTGAAGCTTTCTTT.

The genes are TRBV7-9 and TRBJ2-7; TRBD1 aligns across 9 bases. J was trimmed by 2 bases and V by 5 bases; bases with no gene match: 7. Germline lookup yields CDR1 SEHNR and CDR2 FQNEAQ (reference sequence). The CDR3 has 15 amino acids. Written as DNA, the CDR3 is TGTGCCAGCAGCGGAAGGACAGGGGAAGCCTACGAGCAGTACTTC. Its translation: CASSGRTGEAYEQYF.

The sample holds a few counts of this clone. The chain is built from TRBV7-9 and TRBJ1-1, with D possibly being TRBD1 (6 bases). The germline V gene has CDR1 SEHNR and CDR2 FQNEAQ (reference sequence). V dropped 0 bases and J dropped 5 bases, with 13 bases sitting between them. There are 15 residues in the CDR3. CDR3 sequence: CASSLAVGGLTEAFF. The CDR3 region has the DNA TGTGCCAGCAGCTTAGCGGTTGGGGGCCTGACTGAAGCTTTCTTT.

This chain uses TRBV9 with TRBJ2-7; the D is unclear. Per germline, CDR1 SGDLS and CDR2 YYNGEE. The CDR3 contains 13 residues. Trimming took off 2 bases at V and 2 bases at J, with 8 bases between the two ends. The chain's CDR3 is CASSVLPTYEQYF. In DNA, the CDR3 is TGTGCCAGCAGCGTTTTACCTACCTACGAGCAGTACTTC.

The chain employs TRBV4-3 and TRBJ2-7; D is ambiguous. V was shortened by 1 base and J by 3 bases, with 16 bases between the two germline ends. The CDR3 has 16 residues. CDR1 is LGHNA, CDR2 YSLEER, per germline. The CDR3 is CASSQGSPGESYEQYF. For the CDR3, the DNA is TGCGCCAGCAGCCAAGGGTCCCCAGGTGAAAGCTACGAGCAGTACTTC.